The 10 T cell receptor beta chains in this list originate from one sample, sequenced in a study of CD8 T cells in Susac syndrome. Reverse transcription of roughly 0.45 to 1 ug RNA used random hexamers. TCRdb ran MiXCR on the immunoSEQ multiplex PCR reads and lists one entry per CDR3 protein. The data hold over 300,000 distinct CDR3 sequences, with around 90% observed a single time. Sequencing was done on a sample of CD4+ T cells from PBMCs. Receptor source: a human donor with multiple sclerosis.

The chain uses TRBV30 and TRBJ2-2; TRBD2 matches 7 bases. This CDR3 is built from 14 residues. The V gene end was trimmed by 1 base and the J gene end by 6 bases; junction bases not matched to a gene: 5. Germline-derived CDR1 and CDR2 are GTSNPN and SVGIG (reference sequence). CDR3 nucleotides: TGTGCCTGGAGTGGCGGGGGTCCCCCCGGGGAGCTGTTTTTT. As protein: CAWSGGGPPGELFF.

The chain carries TRBV29-1 and TRBJ2-5; D uncertain. Germline loops: CDR1 SQVTM, CDR2 ANQGSEA. Trimming took off 8 bases at V and 1 base at J, with 11 bases between the two ends. This CDR3 has 12 amino acids. CDR3 in amino acids: CSSVVPQETQYF. CDR3 coding DNA: TGCAGCTCCGTAGTACCCCAAGAGACCCAGTACTTC.

The chain carries TRBV29-1 and TRBJ1-2; 10 nucleotides agree with TRBD1. J gave up 0 bases and V 5 bases, and 9 bases lay outside the gene matches. The CDR3 extends over 16 amino acids. Looked up from germline, CDR1 is SQVTM and CDR2 is ANQGSEA. The CDR3, as DNA: TGCAGCGTTCGGGGACAGGGGCAGTTGACTAACTATGGCTACACCTTC. Protein: CSVRGQGQLTNYGYTF.

This chain uses TRBV19 with TRBJ1-5; 10 bases match TRBD1. The V gene's germline CDR1 is LNHDA and CDR2 SQIVND (reference sequence). Trimming cost V 5 bases and J 7 bases; bases outside gene matches: 8. The CDR3 contains 15 residues. CDR3 coding DNA: TGTGCCAGTAGTTGGACAGGGGGGGAAGGACAGCCCCAGCATTTT. It translates to CASSWTGGEGQPQHF. Looking up the rest from reference TRBV19 and TRBJ1-5 gives the full variable domain: DGGITQSPKYLFRKEGQNVTLSCEQNLNHDAMYWYRQDPGQGLRLIYYSQIVNDFQKGDIAEGYSVSREKKESFPLTVTSAQKNPTAFYLCASSWTGGEGQPQHFGDGTRLSIL.

CDR3 amino acids: CASSSGTSFQTQYF. The CDR3 DNA reads as TGTGCCAGCAGCTCCGGGACTAGCTTTCAGACCCAGTACTTC. The J gene is TRBJ2-5, the V gene TRBV7-9; 9 positions agree with TRBD2. The CDR3 consists of 14 residues. Germline CDR1 SEHNR, CDR2 FQNEAQ (reference sequence). V was pared by 4 bases and J by 6 bases, with 6 bases of the junction left unmatched.

This chain uses TRBV24-1 with TRBJ1-2, with D possibly being TRBD1 (5 bases). The V end was cut by 6 bases, the J end by 3 bases, with 7 bases between. CDR3 length: 12 residues. CDR1 is KGHDR, CDR2 SFDVKD, per germline. Here the CDR3 reads CATSQGYYGYTF. The CDR3 nucleotides read TGTGCCACCAGTCAGGGCTACTATGGCTACACCTTC.

The chain uses TRBV7-6 and TRBJ2-7, with TRBD1 matching 10 bases. The length of the CDR3 is 16 residues. Germline V gene lookup returns CDR1 SGHVS and CDR2 FNYEAQ. The V and J ends lost 2 bases and 3 bases, in that order; junction bases with no gene match: 7. CDR3 nucleotides: TGTGCCAGCAGCTTAACTTCCGGGACAGGGGTCTACGAGCAGTACTTC. This translates into CASSLTSGTGVYEQYF. The whole variable domain, remainder taken from reference TRBV7-6 and TRBJ2-7, is GAGVSQSPRYKVTKRGQDVALRCDPISGHVSLYWYRQALGQGPEFLTYFNYEAQQDKSGLPNDRFSAERPEGSISTLTIQRTEQRDSAMYRCASSLTSGTGVYEQYFGPGTRLTVT.

The chain uses TRBV20-1 and TRBJ2-7, with D uncertain. The CDR3 has 12 amino acids. Germline lookup yields CDR1 DFQATT and CDR2 SNEGSKA (reference sequence). The ends were cut back, 3 bases at V and 4 bases at J, with 10 bases in the middle. In nucleotides, the CDR3 is TGCAGTGCTAGTCGTAACCTTTACGAGCAGTACTTC. It is translated as CSASRNLYEQYF.

This sequence joins TRBV7-9 and TRBJ1-1; D may be TRBD1 (5 bases). CDR3 size: 15 residues. Germline loops: CDR1 SEHNR, CDR2 FQNEAQ (reference sequence). The V gene lost 1 base and the J gene lost 7 bases, with 16 bases spanning the gap. The CDR3, as DNA: TGTGCCAGCAGCTTAGGGGGCACCAGTTTTGATGAAGCTTTCTTT. This translates into CASSLGGTSFDEAFF.

This clonotype was seen just once. The V and J genes are TRBV4-1 and TRBJ2-5; 7 bases map to TRBD2. The V gene's germline CDR1 is MGHRA and CDR2 YSYEKL. The CDR3 has 13 amino acids. Trimming at V came to 4 bases and at J to 5 bases, leaving 4 bases not matched to a gene. The CDR3 protein is CASSRGGVETQYF. The CDR3 nucleotides are TGCGCCAGCAGCCGGGGGGGGGTGGAGACCCAGTACTTC.